This T cell receptor (beta chain) was identified during a study of blood T cell repertoires in COVID-19. Overall study context: In each case, the material was cDNA or gDNA derived from T cells, B-cell-depleted T cells, or PBMCs.

Per the authors' pipeline: Reference gene primer amplification gave estimated nucleated cell counts. The assay was immunoSEQ multiplex PCR, and TCRdb's table has in-frame clones only and misses some. V and J calls and clone size are as listed in that table; D and trimming were resolved from the DNA. The table includes around 170,000 clones, around nine tenths detected once. V was shortened by 2 bases and J by 4 bases, with 5 bases between the two germline ends. The CDR3 consists of 12 residues. In germline, CDR1 is MNHEY, CDR2 SVGAGI. The chain recombines TRBV6-5 with TRBJ2-5, with D unresolved. This clonotype originated in a man between 60 and 75 years old with COVID-19, enrolled during active disease. The specimen was peripheral blood. This CDR3 reads CASSYHGETQYF. CDR3 nucleotide sequence: TGTGCCAGCAGTTACCACGGAGAGACCCAGTACTTC.